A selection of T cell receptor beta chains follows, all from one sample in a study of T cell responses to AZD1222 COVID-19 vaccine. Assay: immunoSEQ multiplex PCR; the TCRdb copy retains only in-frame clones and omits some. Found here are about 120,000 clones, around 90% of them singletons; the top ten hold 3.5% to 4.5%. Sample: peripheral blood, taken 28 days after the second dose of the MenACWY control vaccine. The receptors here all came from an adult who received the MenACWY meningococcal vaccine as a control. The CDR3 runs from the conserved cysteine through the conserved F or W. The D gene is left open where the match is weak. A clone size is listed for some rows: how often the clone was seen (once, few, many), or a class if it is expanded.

CDR3 DNA: TGTGCCAGCAGTCCCCGGGGAACCGTGACCTACGAGCAGTACTTC
CDR3 protein: CASSPRGTVTYEQYF
clone size: once
V gene: TRBV28
J gene: TRBJ2-7
D gene: NA

CDR3 DNA: TGTGCCAGCAGCCAAGTGGCTACCGGGGAGCTGTTTTTT
CDR3 protein: CASSQVATGELFF
clone size: few
V gene: TRBV3-1/TRBV3-2
J gene: TRBJ2-2
D gene: NA

CDR3 DNA: TGTGCCAGTAAAAGGGCTTCCAGCACCTACAATGAGCAGTTCTTC
CDR3 protein: CASKRASSTYNEQFF
clone size: NA
V gene: TRBV19
J gene: TRBJ2-1
D gene: NA

CDR3 DNA: TGTGCCAGCAGCCGACTAGCGGACCTCTACAATGAGCAGTTCTTC
CDR3 protein: CASSRLADLYNEQFF
clone size: NA
V gene: TRBV3-1/TRBV3-2
J gene: TRBJ2-1
D gene: TRBD2

CDR3 DNA: TGTGCCAGCAGTACAGGGGTAGGCGGCTACACCTTC
CDR3 protein: CASSTGVGGYTF
clone size: NA
V gene: TRBV6-2/TRBV6-3
J gene: TRBJ1-2
D gene: TRBD1

CDR3 DNA: TGTGCCAGCAGCTTACGTGGATCCACCCGGTTCATGAACACTGAAGCTTTCTTT
CDR3 protein: CASSLRGSTRFMNTEAFF
clone size: NA
V gene: TRBV5-4
J gene: TRBJ1-1
D gene: NA

CDR3 DNA: TGTGCCAGCAGTTTATCAAGGACAGGAAGCTCACCCCTCCACTTT
CDR3 protein: CASSLSRTGSSPLHF
clone size: NA
V gene: TRBV27
J gene: TRBJ1-6
D gene: TRBD1

CDR3 DNA: TGTGCCACCAGTGAACCCGGGGGGGCAGGGAAGGAAAAACTGTTTTTT
CDR3 protein: CATSEPGGAGKEKLFF
clone size: NA
V gene: TRBV24-1
J gene: TRBJ1-4
D gene: NA

CDR3 DNA: TGTGCCTTCGAGGGATCCTACGAGCAGTACTTC
CDR3 protein: CAFEGSYEQYF
clone size: NA
V gene: TRBV30
J gene: TRBJ2-7
D gene: NA

CDR3 DNA: TGTGCCAGCTCACCACCGGGCAGGACTTTACAAGAGACCCAGTACTTC
CDR3 protein: CASSPPGRTLQETQYF
clone size: NA
V gene: TRBV18
J gene: TRBJ2-5
D gene: NA

CDR3 DNA: TGTGCCAGCAGTTACGGGACAACAAATAGCAATCAGCCCCAGCATTTT
CDR3 protein: CASSYGTTNSNQPQHF
clone size: NA
V gene: TRBV6-5
J gene: TRBJ1-5
D gene: NA

CDR3 DNA: TGTGCCAGCAGTTTTACCTCCTACGAGCAGTACTTC
CDR3 protein: CASSFTSYEQYF
clone size: NA
V gene: TRBV6-1
J gene: TRBJ2-7
D gene: NA

CDR3 DNA: TGTGCCAGCAGCTTATCGGGGGTAGGGCAGCCCCAGCATTTT
CDR3 protein: CASSLSGVGQPQHF
clone size: NA
V gene: TRBV7-2
J gene: TRBJ1-5
D gene: NA

CDR3 DNA: TGTGCCAGCAGTTCTCAGGGGGCTTCTAATGAAAAACTGTTTTTT
CDR3 protein: CASSSQGASNEKLFF
clone size: NA
V gene: TRBV2
J gene: TRBJ1-4
D gene: TRBD1

CDR3 DNA: TGTGCCAGCACCGGTGGAAAGGGGCAACCCCCCGTTGGCTACGAGCAGTACTTC
CDR3 protein: CASTGGKGQPPVGYEQYF
clone size: NA
V gene: TRBV28
J gene: TRBJ2-7
D gene: NA

CDR3 DNA: TGTGCCAGCAGCCGCCGGATGAACACCGGGGAGCTGTTTTTT
CDR3 protein: CASSRRMNTGELFF
clone size: NA
V gene: TRBV6-5
J gene: TRBJ2-2
D gene: NA

CDR3 DNA: TGTGCCAGCTCACAGAACTACAATGAGCAGTTCTTC
CDR3 protein: CASSQNYNEQFF
clone size: NA
V gene: TRBV18
J gene: TRBJ2-1
D gene: NA

CDR3 DNA: TGCACCAGCACACTAGCGGGGGCCCCGAACACCGGGGAGCTGTTTTTT
CDR3 protein: CTSTLAGAPNTGELFF
clone size: NA
V gene: TRBV1
J gene: TRBJ2-2
D gene: NA

CDR3 DNA: TGCGCCAGCAGTTACAGGGCTGGCTATGGCTACACCTTC
CDR3 protein: CASSYRAGYGYTF
clone size: NA
V gene: TRBV5-1
J gene: TRBJ1-2
D gene: NA

CDR3 DNA: TGTGCCAGCAGCCAAACAGGGTATGGCTACACCTTC
CDR3 protein: CASSQTGYGYTF
clone size: NA
V gene: TRBV4-2
J gene: TRBJ1-2
D gene: NA

CDR3 DNA: TGTGCCAGCAGCCAAGATTCTGCTAGCGGGGGCTTCCAAGAGACCCAGTACTTC
CDR3 protein: CASSQDSASGGFQETQYF
clone size: NA
V gene: TRBV4-2
J gene: TRBJ2-5
D gene: TRBD2

CDR3 DNA: TGTGCCAGCTCCCCGGGACAGGTGACCACCGGGGAGCTGTTTTTT
CDR3 protein: CASSPGQVTTGELFF
clone size: NA
V gene: TRBV28
J gene: TRBJ2-2
D gene: TRBD1

CDR3 DNA: TGTGCCACCAGCAGAGAAAGGACAGGGGACTATGGCTACACCTTC
CDR3 protein: CATSRERTGDYGYTF
clone size: few
V gene: TRBV15
J gene: TRBJ1-2
D gene: TRBD1

CDR3 DNA: TGTGCCAGCAGTTACTCGCGGGGTTCGAACACTGAAGCTTTCTTT
CDR3 protein: CASSYSRGSNTEAFF
clone size: NA
V gene: TRBV6-2/TRBV6-3
J gene: TRBJ1-1
D gene: NA

CDR3 DNA: TGTGCCAGCAGCCCCTATATCTGGGTTACCTACGAGCAGTACTTC
CDR3 protein: CASSPYIWVTYEQYF
clone size: NA
V gene: TRBV11-2
J gene: TRBJ2-7
D gene: NA

CDR3 DNA: TGTGCCAGCAGTTACTCTGGGCCAAACTATGGCTACACCTTC
CDR3 protein: CASSYSGPNYGYTF
clone size: NA
V gene: TRBV6-2/TRBV6-3
J gene: TRBJ1-2
D gene: NA

CDR3 DNA: TGTGCCAGCAGCTTAGACTTCTACGAGCAGTACTTC
CDR3 protein: CASSLDFYEQYF
clone size: NA
V gene: TRBV7-8
J gene: TRBJ2-7
D gene: NA

CDR3 DNA: TGTGCCAGCAGCGTAGTGTTGATGGGGAAGCAGTTCTTC
CDR3 protein: CASSVVLMGKQFF
clone size: NA
V gene: TRBV9
J gene: TRBJ2-1
D gene: NA

CDR3 DNA: TGTGCCAGCAGCTCCGCTCCGGGACAGGGCAGGGCCCGTGGAGCTTTCTTT
CDR3 protein: CASSSAPGQGRARGAFF
clone size: NA
V gene: TRBV11-2
J gene: TRBJ1-1
D gene: TRBD1

CDR3 DNA: TGCGCCAGCAGCTTGGTGGGGACTAGCGGGAGCCGAGTCGAGCAGTACTTC
CDR3 protein: CASSLVGTSGSRVEQYF
clone size: NA
V gene: TRBV5-1
J gene: TRBJ2-7
D gene: TRBD2

CDR3 DNA: TGCGCCAGCAGCTTGACAGACAAAAACATTCAGTACTTC
CDR3 protein: CASSLTDKNIQYF
clone size: NA
V gene: TRBV5-1
J gene: TRBJ2-4
D gene: NA

CDR3 DNA: TGTGCCAGCAGCCCCCGGGACGGGAACACTGAAGCTTTCTTT
CDR3 protein: CASSPRDGNTEAFF
clone size: NA
V gene: TRBV7-8
J gene: TRBJ1-1
D gene: NA

CDR3 DNA: TGTGCCAGCAGTTTATCCGACAGGCCCGCCTATGGCTACACCTTC
CDR3 protein: CASSLSDRPAYGYTF
clone size: NA
V gene: TRBV6-2/TRBV6-3
J gene: TRBJ1-2
D gene: NA

CDR3 DNA: TGTGCCAGCAGCCAGAACGTAAGACAGTACGAGCAGTACTTC
CDR3 protein: CASSQNVRQYEQYF
clone size: NA
V gene: TRBV3-1/TRBV3-2
J gene: TRBJ2-7
D gene: NA

CDR3 DNA: TGTGCCAGCAGTTACTCGCAGGGCCGGGATACGCAGTATTTT
CDR3 protein: CASSYSQGRDTQYF
clone size: NA
V gene: TRBV6-6
J gene: TRBJ2-3
D gene: NA

CDR3 DNA: TGCAGTGCTAGTCGTCCAGGGTTGGGTAAAGAAAAACTGTTTTTT
CDR3 protein: CSASRPGLGKEKLFF
clone size: NA
V gene: TRBV20-1
J gene: TRBJ1-4
D gene: NA

CDR3 DNA: TGTGCCAGTAGTAGGGGACAGGGGGCGAAATACACTGAAGCTTTCTTT
CDR3 protein: CASSRGQGAKYTEAFF
clone size: NA
V gene: TRBV19
J gene: TRBJ1-1
D gene: TRBD1

CDR3 DNA: TGCGCCAGCAGCCAATCCGGCGGGAGGGAAGAGACCCAGTACTTC
CDR3 protein: CASSQSGGREETQYF
clone size: NA
V gene: TRBV4-1
J gene: TRBJ2-5
D gene: TRBD2

CDR3 DNA: TGTGCCAGCAGTTGGCCCCCTGGACGGCTCGATAGCAATCAGCCCCAGCATTTT
CDR3 protein: CASSWPPGRLDSNQPQHF
clone size: NA
V gene: TRBV28
J gene: TRBJ1-5
D gene: NA

CDR3 DNA: TGTGCCAGCAGCCATGGGACAGGGCAGAGGGCCCTCCACTTT
CDR3 protein: CASSHGTGQRALHF
clone size: NA
V gene: TRBV7-8
J gene: TRBJ1-6
D gene: TRBD1